One sample yielded the 28 T cell receptor beta chains listed below, sequenced in a study of blood T cell repertoires in COVID-19. Clones were sequenced by immunoSEQ multiplex PCR, and TCRdb holds only the in-frame ones, with some missing. The profile shows roughly 120,000 clones, 86% of them singletons. The material sequenced was peripheral blood. These receptors were obtained from a man between 65 and 80 years old who had recovered from COVID-19.

The CDR3 DNA reads TGTGCCACCAGTGATTGGGCAGGGCAAGAGACCCAGTACTTC. It translates to CATSDWAGQETQYF. The chain links TRBV24-1 to TRBJ2-5, with D possibly TRBD1 on 5 matching bases. Germline CDR1 reads KGHDR; CDR2 reads SFDVKD. V shed 2 bases and J shed 2 bases, with 8 bases lying between them. This CDR3 contains 14 residues.

The J gene is TRBJ2-7, the V gene TRBV6-2 or TRBV6-3; TRBD2 matches 10 bases. J lost 5 bases, V lost 6 bases, and 10 bases had no gene match. CDR1 is MNHEY and CDR2 is SVGEGT in the germline V gene. This CDR3 has 15 residues. CDR3 protein: CASSPGLANRDEQYF. The CDR3 DNA sequence: TGTGCCAGCAGCCCGGGACTAGCGAATCGCGACGAGCAGTACTTC.

CDR3 in amino acids: CSVDIAGGRIGQETQYF. CDR3 in DNA: TGCAGCGTTGACATTGCGGGAGGGAGGATCGGCCAAGAGACCCAGTACTTC. J is TRBJ2-5 and V is TRBV29-1; the match to TRBD2 covers 9 bases. This CDR3 is built from 17 residues. V shed 3 bases and J 1 base; nucleotides not matched to a gene: 12. Germline loops: CDR1 SQVTM, CDR2 ANQGSEA. The variable domain in full, completed from reference TRBV29-1 and TRBJ2-5, reads SAVISQKPSRDICQRGTSLTIQCQVDSQVTMMFWYRQQPGQSLTLIATANQGSEATYESGFVIDKFPISRPNLTFSTLTVSNMSPEDSSIYLCSVDIAGGRIGQETQYFGPGTRLLVL.

The chain has TRBV5-1 and TRBJ2-5, with 16 bases fitting TRBD2. The germline V gene has CDR1 SGHRS and CDR2 YFSETQ. The V gene end was trimmed by 4 bases and the J gene end by 4 bases; junction bases not matched to a gene: 13. The CDR3 is made up of 19 amino acids. The CDR3 coding sequence is TGCGCCAGCAGCCCCCTCGGGACTAGCGGGGGGGGCCTAGGAGAGACCCAGTACTTC. This codes for CASSPLGTSGGGLGETQYF.

The chain recombines TRBV28 with TRBJ1-3; perhaps TRBD1 as D (5 bases). V was trimmed by 4 bases and J by 4 bases, leaving 20 bases between them. The CDR3 has 17 residues. Germline loops: CDR1 MDHEN, CDR2 SYDVKM. In DNA, the CDR3 is TGTGCCAGCAGTTCGCCGCCTGGGGCCTCGTGGGGAAACACCATATATTTT. Protein: CASSSPPGASWGNTIYF.

This clone was detected only a few times. This chain uses TRBV3-1 (or the pseudogene TRBV3-2) with TRBJ2-5, with unresolved D. The ends were cut back, 0 bases at V and 9 bases at J, with 8 bases in the middle. The length of the CDR3 is 12 residues. The germline V gene encodes CDR1 LGHDT and CDR2 YNNKEL (reference sequence). For the CDR3, the DNA is TGTGCCAGCAGCCAAGACCAAATTGCCCAGTACTTC. Translation gives CASSQDQIAQYF.

CDR3 nucleotides: TGTGCCAGCAGCCAAGATGCGTCTCAGCCCCAGCATTTT. This sequence encodes CASSQDASQPQHF. This chain joins TRBV3-1 (or the pseudogene TRBV3-2) and TRBJ1-5; unclear D gene. Germline V gives CDR1 LGHDT, CDR2 YNNKEL (reference sequence). This CDR3 is 13 amino acids long. The V end lost 0 bases, the J end lost 6 bases, and 6 bases lay between the germline ends.

V gene TRBV5-1 combines with J gene TRBJ2-3; 7 nucleotides agree with TRBD1. CDR1 SGHRS and CDR2 YFSETQ come from the germline V gene. V trimming: 0 bases; J trimming: 1 base; junction bases outside the gene matches: 5. The CDR3 extends over 16 amino acids. The chain's CDR3 is CASSLANTGGTDTQYF. In nucleotides, the CDR3 is TGCGCCAGCAGCTTGGCTAACACAGGGGGCACAGATACGCAGTATTTT. The variable domain in full, with the rest retrieved from reference TRBV5-1 and TRBJ2-3, is KAGVTQTPRYLIKTRGQQVTLSCSPISGHRSVSWYQQTPGQGLQFLFEYFSETQRNKGNFPGRFSGRQFSNSRSEMNVSTLELGDSALYLCASSLANTGGTDTQYFGPGTRLTVL.

The chain is built from TRBV7-9 and TRBJ1-2; D gene unclear. The CDR3 loop spans 15 amino acids. The V gene's germline CDR1 is SEHNR and CDR2 FQNEAQ (reference sequence). The V end was cut by 5 bases, the J end by 4 bases, with 17 bases between. The DNA for the CDR3 is TGTGCCAGCAGCCCAACGGGGAAGCCCGGCTATGGCTACACCTTC. Protein sequence: CASSPTGKPGYGYTF.

This rearrangement joins TRBV28 to TRBJ1-2, with 9 bases lining up with TRBD1. Germline V lookup: CDR1 MDHEN, CDR2 SYDVKM. The V segment lost 6 bases and the J segment 7 bases; nucleotides outside the gene matches: 12. CDR3 size: 15 residues. CDR3 loop: CASRSPGQGGAGYTF. The CDR3 DNA follows: TGTGCCAGCAGGTCTCCGGGACAGGGAGGGGCTGGCTACACCTTC.

The chain couples TRBV7-3 to TRBJ2-1; D gene uncertain. Trimming stripped 2 bases from V and 0 bases from J, with 8 bases between. CDR1 is SGHTA and CDR2 is FQGTGA in the germline V gene. This CDR3 contains 15 residues. CDR3 coding DNA: TGTGCCAGCAGCTTATCCCTTAGCTCCTACAATGAGCAGTTCTTC. Translating it yields CASSLSLSSYNEQFF.

The chain has TRBV28 and TRBJ1-5; 12 bases fit TRBD1. V was pared by 7 bases and J by 5 bases, with 6 bases of the junction left unmatched. Germline V lookup: CDR1 MDHEN, CDR2 SYDVKM. The CDR3 extends over 15 amino acids. The CDR3 sequence is CASNEGTGGDQPQHF. The CDR3 region has the DNA TGTGCCAGCAATGAGGGGACAGGGGGCGATCAGCCCCAGCATTTT.

The gene calls are TRBV12-5 and TRBJ2-5; TRBD2 aligns across 11 bases. From germline, CDR1 is LGHNT and CDR2 FRNRAP. CDR3 size: 16 residues. With 1 base clipped from V and 4 bases from J, the junction kept 5 bases outside the gene matches. CDR3 amino acids: CASGLDLAGGTETQYF. The CDR3 bases are TGTGCTAGTGGTTTGGACCTAGCGGGGGGTACAGAGACCCAGTACTTC. The whole variable domain, filled in from reference TRBV12-5 and TRBJ2-5, reads DARVTQTPRHKVTEMGQEVTMRCQPILGHNTVFWYRQTMMQGLELLAYFRNRAPLDDSGMPKDRFSAEMPDATLATLKIQPSEPRDSAVYFCASGLDLAGGTETQYFGPGTRLLVL.

This clone is a singleton in its sample. J is TRBJ2-3 and V is TRBV12-3 or TRBV12-4, with D hard to call. The CDR3 loop spans 13 amino acids. With 5 bases removed from V and 0 bases from J, the gap between germline ends came to 6 bases. CDR3 sequence: CASSRTSTDTQYF. The CDR3 nucleotides read TGTGCCAGCAGTCGTACTAGCACAGATACGCAGTATTTT.

This chain joins TRBV15 and TRBJ1-3, with D hard to call. Germline values: CDR1 LNHNV, CDR2 YYDKDF (reference sequence). The CDR3 is 15 amino acids. V lost 0 bases and J 4 bases, leaving 10 bases between the germline ends. The CDR3, as DNA: TGTGCCACCAGCAGAGATCTGGAGGCAGGAAACACCATATATTTT. It specifies CATSRDLEAGNTIYF. The full variable domain, in which reference TRBV15 and TRBJ1-3 provide the parts outside the CDR3, is DAMVIQNPRYQVTQFGKPVTLSCSQTLNHNVMYWYQQKSSQAPKLLFHYYDKDFNNEADTPDNFQSRRPNTSFCFLDIRSPGLGDTAMYLCATSRDLEAGNTIYFGEGSWLTVV.

The gene calls are TRBV13 and TRBJ2-3; perhaps TRBD1 as D (6 bases). V was pared by 5 bases and J by 7 bases, with 13 bases between. Germline CDR1 PRHDT, CDR2 FYEKMQ (reference sequence). This CDR3 has 13 residues. CDR3 coding DNA: TGTGCCAGCAGCCGAGCCGGACAGTATACGCAGTATTTT. It codes for CASSRAGQYTQYF.

The chain recombines TRBV9 with TRBJ2-2, with 10 bases lining up with TRBD2. The V gene end was trimmed by 7 bases and the J gene end by 4 bases; junction bases not matched to a gene: 7. CDR3 size: 15 residues. Germline CDR1 SGDLS, CDR2 YYNGEE. The CDR3 protein is CASGSGGASTGELFF. The CDR3 DNA sequence: TGTGCCAGCGGGAGCGGGGGGGCCAGCACCGGGGAGCTGTTTTTT.

The chain carries TRBV15 and TRBJ1-6, with a weak D call TRBD1 (5 bases). CDR1 LNHNV and CDR2 YYDKDF come from the germline V gene (reference sequence). This CDR3 is built from 13 residues. The V end lost 8 bases, the J end lost 7 bases, and 12 bases lay between the germline ends. CDR3 region: CATSDTVNSPLHF. The CDR3 DNA follows: TGTGCCACCTCGGACACCGTCAATTCACCCCTCCACTTT.

V is TRBV10-3 and J is TRBJ1-2; unclear D gene. CDR1 is ENHRY and CDR2 is SYGVKD in the germline V gene. The V gene lost 1 base and the J gene lost 3 bases, with 6 bases spanning the gap. CDR3 length: 13 residues. The CDR3 region has the DNA TGTGCCATCAGTGAGTATACTTACTATGGCTACACCTTC. It yields the protein CAISEYTYYGYTF.

The chain is built from TRBV5-4 and TRBJ2-1, with 15 nucleotides matching TRBD2. The germline gives CDR1 SGHNT, CDR2 YYREEE (reference sequence). V lost 4 bases, J lost 13 bases, and 6 bases stayed unmatched. The CDR3 contains 14 residues. CDR3 DNA: TGTGCCAGCAGCCCAGGGACTAGCGGGAGGAGCCAGTTCTTC. Translated: CASSPGTSGRSQFF.

In this sample, this clone turned up once. The genes are TRBV29-1 and TRBJ2-1, with TRBD1 identical over 7 bases. V lost 5 bases to trimming and J lost 8 bases; unmatched junction nucleotides: 12. Per the germline V gene, CDR1 is SQVTM and CDR2 is ANQGSEA. CDR3 size: 14 residues. The CDR3 bases are TGCAGCGTTCTAGGGGGCAAGCAAGTCGATGAGCAGTTCTTC. Translated, it gives CSVLGGKQVDEQFF.

CDR3 loop: CASSRLGLAGYNEQFF. The CDR3 bases are TGCGCCAGCAGCCGCCTGGGACTAGCGGGGTACAATGAGCAGTTCTTC. The rearrangement joins TRBV4-1 to TRBJ2-1, with TRBD2 matching 13 bases. The CDR3 has 16 residues. Germline V gene sequence: CDR1 MGHRA, CDR2 YSYEKL. J lost 4 bases, V lost 4 bases, and 4 bases had no gene match.

The rearrangement uses TRBV6-5 and TRBJ1-2; 8 bases are shared with TRBD1. CDR1 and CDR2 (germline): MNHEY, SVGAGI. This CDR3 is built from 13 residues. V trimming: 6 bases; J trimming: 2 bases; junction bases outside the gene matches: 2. DNA for the CDR3: TGTGCCAGCAGGCGACAGGGGAACTATGGCTACACCTTC. It translates to CASRRQGNYGYTF.

The rearrangement uses TRBV18 and TRBJ2-7; TRBD1 agrees at 7 bases. Germline CDR1 is KGHSH and CDR2 is LQKENI. This CDR3 contains 16 residues. V lost 0 bases to trimming and J lost 3 bases; unmatched junction nucleotides: 8. CDR3 in DNA: TGTGCCAGCTCACCACCAACAGGGGTTAGGTACTACGAGCAGTACTTC. Its translation: CASSPPTGVRYYEQYF.

V and J are TRBV12-3 or TRBV12-4 and TRBJ1-1; 7 bases map to TRBD1. Unmatched junction bases numbered 2, after V lost 6 bases and J lost 1 base. CDR3 length equals 13 residues. Written as DNA, the CDR3 is TGTGCCAGCAGAGGACAGGCGAACACTGAAGCTTTCTTT. It translates to CASRGQANTEAFF.

The CDR3 DNA reads TGTGCCAGTAGTAACCGGGGACTGTCTGGGGCCAAAAACATTCAGTACTTC. This sequence encodes CASSNRGLSGAKNIQYF. The rearrangement joins TRBV19 to TRBJ2-4, with D possibly matching TRBD2 (6 bases). CDR1 and CDR2 (germline): LNHDA, SQIVND (reference sequence). V was pared by 4 bases and J by 1 base, with 17 bases between. This CDR3 has 17 residues.

The rearrangement links TRBV29-1 to TRBJ2-3; unclear D gene. There are 14 residues in the CDR3. Germline-derived CDR1 and CDR2 are SQVTM and ANQGSEA. CDR3 bases: TGCAGTCTCTTAGCCATTTCTAGCACAGATACGCAGTATTTT. Protein: CSLLAISSTDTQYF.

The J gene is TRBJ2-7, the V gene TRBV19, with 14 positions matching TRBD2. Germline V gene lookup returns CDR1 LNHDA and CDR2 SQIVND (reference sequence). CDR3 size: 16 residues. V lost 5 bases and J lost 1; bases outside the gene matches: 4. The CDR3 DNA follows: TGTGCCAGTAGTCCCGGGACTAGCGGGAGTTCCTACGAGCAGTACTTC. Translated, it gives CASSPGTSGSSYEQYF.